Listed below are T cell receptor beta chains from one sample, sequenced in a study of vaccination and CD4 T cells after COVID-19. TCRdb re-derived calls from the PCR reads in MiXCR, one entry per CDR3 protein. Altogether over 15,000 distinct CDR3 sequences are present, approximately 39% being singletons, with the ten largest covering roughly 5.9%. What these receptors recognize is not known. The source was CD4+ T cells from blood, cultured in vitro, collected before SARS-CoV-2 vaccination. These receptors were taken from a human donor who had recovered from COVID-19. Both conserved end residues are part of each CDR3. A D gene is named only where the DNA matches it firmly. Some rows have no size entry. The others give once, few or many, or a class for an expanded clone.

length	size	V	D	J	DNA	CDR3
14	few	TRBV25-1	-	TRBJ1-2	TGTGCCAGCAGTGTAAGTGGATCTAACGGGGGCTACACCTTC	CASSVSGSNGGYTF
14	-	TRBV24-1	-	TRBJ2-2	TGTGCCACCAGTAAGACTTTGAACACCGGGGAGCTGTTTTTT	CATSKTLNTGELFF
15	-	TRBV15	TRBD1	TRBJ1-5	TGTGCCACCAGCTTATGGGGACAGGCCAATCAGCCCCAGCATTTT	CATSLWGQANQPQHF
16	few	TRBV11-3	TRBD1	TRBJ2-5	TGTGCCAGCAGCTCGCCCTGGACAGGGGGCGTGGAGACCCAGTACTTC	CASSSPWTGGVETQYF
14	-	TRBV25-1	-	TRBJ1-2	TGTGCCAGCAGTGACTGGGGGGAGGTTGGAGGCTACACCTTC	CASSDWGEVGGYTF
11	-	TRBV6-2/TRBV6-3	-	TRBJ1-1	TGTGCCAGCAGTGATCACACTGAAGCTTTCTTT	CASSDHTEAFF
15	once	TRBV5-6	-	TRBJ2-4	TGTGCCAGCAGCTCAATGTTGGGTGACAAAAACATTCAGTACTTC	CASSSMLGDKNIQYF
15	few	TRBV6-1	-	TRBJ2-5	TGTGCCAGCAGCCCTAATCCCCCCAAGACAGAGACCCAGTACTTC	CASSPNPPKTETQYF
16	-	TRBV28	-	TRBJ1-5	TGTGCCACCACTCGAAGGTTTGTACTTAGCAATCAGCCCCAGCATTTT	CATTRRFVLSNQPQHF
14	few	TRBV6-2/TRBV6-3	-	TRBJ1-5	TGTGCCAGCAGTTCCCCACACAGAGCCCAGCCCCAGCATTTT	CASSSPHRAQPQHF
12	-	TRBV2	-	TRBJ2-5	TGTGGAGAGGGCAGGCCGAAAGAGACCCAGTACTTC	CGEGRPKETQYF
16	-	TRBV7-2	-	TRBJ2-2	TGTGCCAGCAGCTTAGCCACAGCACTAAGCACCGGGGAGCTGTTTTTT	CASSLATALSTGELFF
11	-	TRBV12-3/TRBV12-4	-	TRBJ1-1	TGTGCCAGCAGCCTCAACACCAAAGCTTTCTTT	CASSLNTKAFF
14	once	TRBV2	-	TRBJ2-5	TGTGCCAGCAGTGTAAGGGGGGGCTTTGGGACCCAGTACTTC	CASSVRGGFGTQYF
16	few	TRBV20-1	-	TRBJ1-5	TGCAGTGCTAGCCGGAGGACCGCAAGGGGCGATCAGCCCCAGCATTTT	CSASRRTARGDQPQHF
17	-	TRBV6-1	TRBD1	TRBJ1-1	TGTGCCAGCAGTCCCCAAGGGACAGGGTTTTGGAACACTGAAGCTTTCTTT	CASSPQGTGFWNTEAFF
12	-	TRBV6-1	-	TRBJ2-3	TGTGCCAGCAGTGGGGCCACAGATACGCAGTATTTT	CASSGATDTQYF
16	-	TRBV4-3	-	TRBJ1-2	TGCGCCAGCAGCCAAGATATTGCAGGGCAGAACTATGGCTACACCTTC	CASSQDIAGQNYGYTF
14	-	TRBV4-1	-	TRBJ2-3	TGCGCCAGCAGCCTCGGACTGGCTTTAGATACGCAGTATTTT	CASSLGLALDTQYF
15	-	TRBV20-1	-	TRBJ2-7	TGCAGTGTTCTGGATGTGGGGGCATCATCCTACGAGCGGTACTTC	CSVLDVGASSYERYF
15	-	TRBV5-4	-	TRBJ2-2	TGTGCCAGCAGCTTGTGGGGGCGGAGCACCGGGGAGCTGTTTTTT	CASSLWGRSTGELFF
15	-	TRBV4-2	TRBD1	TRBJ1-1	TGTGCCAGCAGCCCGGGCGACAGGGTCAACACTGAAGCTTTCTTT	CASSPGDRVNTEAFF
12	medium-sized	TRBV7-9	-	TRBJ1-6	TGTGCCAGCAGCTTAGATGAATCACCCCTCCACTTT	CASSLDESPLHF
12	-	TRBV29-1	TRBD1	TRBJ1-2	TGCAGCGTAGCACAGGGGGTCTATGGCTACACCTTC	CSVAQGVYGYTF
14	-	TRBV15	TRBD1	TRBJ2-5	TGTGCCACCACCAGGACAGGGACTGGAGAGACCCAGTACTTC	CATTRTGTGETQYF
13	-	TRBV2	-	TRBJ2-5	TGTGCCAGCACCTGGACTGAAGGGGAGACCCAGTACTTC	CASTWTEGETQYF
15	few	TRBV10-3	TRBD2	TRBJ2-1	TGTGCCATCAGTATTGATCTAGCGGGGAACAATGAGCAGTTCTTC	CAISIDLAGNNEQFF
16	few	TRBV7-2	-	TRBJ2-3	TGTGCCAGCAGTACTAGAGATAGTTGGGGCACAGATACGCAGTATTTT	CASSTRDSWGTDTQYF
14	-	TRBV20-1	-	TRBJ2-3	TGCAGTGCTCCACGTCGGGAGCAGACAGATACGCAGTATTTT	CSAPRREQTDTQYF
14	-	TRBV6-1	TRBD1	TRBJ1-1	TGTGCCAGCAGGCCGGGACAGGGGTACACTGAAGCTTTCTTT	CASRPGQGYTEAFF
15	once	TRBV19	TRBD1	TRBJ2-2	TGTGCCAGTACCTCAACAGGGGGCATAACCGGGGAGCTGTTTTTT	CASTSTGGITGELFF
17	few	TRBV21-1	-	TRBJ1-2	TGTGCCAGCAGCAACCTTACAGGGGCATTATTAGACTATGGCTACACCTTC	CASSNLTGALLDYGYTF
14	few	TRBV10-2	-	TRBJ1-5	TGCGCCAGCAGTGAGACAGCTAGCAATCAGCCCCAGCATTTT	CASSETASNQPQHF
17	few	TRBV6-5	TRBD2	TRBJ2-5	TGTGCCAGCAGTTCACTAGCGGGGGGCTCGCCTGGAAAGACCCAGTACTTT	CASSSLAGGSPGKTQYF
15	few	TRBV28	TRBD2	TRBJ2-2	TGTGCCAGCAGTCCGACTAGCGGGAGACACGGGGAGCTGTTTTTT	CASSPTSGRHGELFF
18	-	TRBV19	TRBD2	TRBJ2-1	TGTGCCAGTAGTATAACGGCTAGCGGGAGGGCCGGAGGAAATGAGCAGTTCTTC	CASSITASGRAGGNEQFF
13	few	TRBV10-2	-	TRBJ1-2	TGCGCCAGCAGTGAGTCGCTAGGGCATGGCTACACCTTC	CASSESLGHGYTF
14	few	TRBV28	-	TRBJ2-7	TGTGCCAGCCTGCAGGGACCCCCTACCTACGAGCAGTACTTC	CASLQGPPTYEQYF
15	few	TRBV5-4	TRBD1	TRBJ1-1	TGTGCCAGCAGCTTGCCGGGACAGATGAACACTGAAGCTTTCTTT	CASSLPGQMNTEAFF
12	few	TRBV6-2/TRBV6-3	-	TRBJ1-5	TGTGCCAGCAGGGCCCCATTTGAGCCCCAGCATTTT	CASRAPFEPQHF
16	few	TRBV4-1	-	TRBJ1-5	TGCGCCAGCAGCCAAGATGGAGGGCTTGGCAATCAGCCCCAGCATTTT	CASSQDGGLGNQPQHF
13	-	TRBV12-3/TRBV12-4	-	TRBJ1-5	TGTGCCAGCAGGGGGGGAAGTCATCAGCCCCAGCATTTT	CASRGGSHQPQHF
13	few	TRBV6-2/TRBV6-3	-	TRBJ1-1	TGTGCCAGCAGTCCCCAACGGGACACTGAAGCTTTCTTT	CASSPQRDTEAFF
17	-	TRBV12-3/TRBV12-4	TRBD1	TRBJ1-5	TGTGCCAGCAGTAAACGACCTGGCAGGGGGGAAGATCAGCCCCAGCATTTT	CASSKRPGRGEDQPQHF